The 6 T cell receptor beta chains below all came from one sample that was sequenced in a study of shared clonotypes between healthy human individuals. Profiling relied on immunoSEQ multiplex PCR, and the TCRdb table lists in-frame clones only, not all of them. There are around 2,000,000 clones in the sample; approximately 95% occur only once, and 0.95% to 1.5% lies in the top ten. Naive CD8 cells lacked CD45RO, underwent positive selection for CCR7 and left out terminally differentiated effector memory CD45RA+ cells. What was sequenced was naive CD8+ T cells sorted from blood. Source of these receptors: a young man in good health.

Regarding this clone: The sample holds other DNA sequences that translate to the same CDR3. This chain joins TRBV29-1 and TRBJ2-2; D not resolved. Germline V gene sequence: CDR1 SQVTM, CDR2 ANQGSEA. The CDR3 spans 13 residues. V dropped 4 bases and J dropped 2 bases, with 8 bases sitting between them. The DNA for the CDR3 is TGCAGCGTTGGGCAGAGTAACACCGGGGAGCTGTTTTTT. Translating it yields CSVGQSNTGELFF.

The V call is TRBV6-1, the J call TRBJ2-5, with a tentative D call TRBD2 (6 bases). The CDR3 loop spans 14 amino acids. Trimming shortened V by 1 base and J by 5 bases, and 11 bases separated the two germline ends. From germline, CDR1 is MNHNS and CDR2 SASEGT. For the CDR3, the DNA is TGTGCCAGCAGTGAAGGGACCGGGAGTGAGACCCAGTACTTC. Translated: CASSEGTGSETQYF.

The chain uses TRBV7-9 and TRBJ1-1; 10 bases match TRBD1. The CDR3 totals 16 residues. The V segment lost 4 bases and the J segment 3 bases; nucleotides outside the gene matches: 8. Germline loops: CDR1 SEHNR, CDR2 FQNEAQ (reference sequence). DNA of the CDR3: TGTGCCAGCAGCTCCTCGACAGGGGGCTTTGACACTGAAGCTTTCTTT. This translates into CASSSSTGGFDTEAFF. Filled out from reference TRBV7-9 and TRBJ1-1, the complete variable domain reads DTGVSQNPRHKITKRGQNVTFRCDPISEHNRLYWYRQTLGQGPEFLTYFQNEAQLEKSRLLSDRFSAERPKGSFSTLEIQRTEQGDSAMYLCASSSSTGGFDTEAFFGQGTRLTVV.

Worth noting for this clone: This specimen includes other DNA sequences encoding the same CDR3. The rearrangement joins TRBV5-6 to TRBJ2-5; 11 bases fit TRBD1. Germline CDR1 and CDR2: SGHDT and YYEEEE. The CDR3 is 13 residues long. Losses at the gene ends were 2 bases for V and 7 bases for J; bases not matched to a gene: 1. The CDR3 DNA is TGTGCCAGCAGCTTCGGGACAGGGGGGACCCAGTACTTC. It translates to CASSFGTGGTQYF.

V usage is TRBV7-9 and J usage is TRBJ2-3, with 12 bases aligning to TRBD2. The CDR3 runs to 17 residues. J gave up 4 bases and V 5 bases, and 10 bases lay outside the gene matches. Germline CDR1 SEHNR, CDR2 FQNEAQ (reference sequence). CDR3 in DNA: TGTGCCAGCAGCCCCATACGGACTAGCGGGATTGCAGATACGCAGTATTTT. Its translation: CASSPIRTSGIADTQYF.

The gene calls are TRBV7-9 and TRBJ2-2; D is uncertain. This CDR3 contains 15 residues. V was pared by 5 bases and J by 5 bases, with 15 bases between. Germline CDR1 and CDR2: SEHNR and FQNEAQ (reference sequence). The CDR3 coding sequence is TGTGCCAGCAGCGGCGGCAGCGTGGTTACCGGGGAGCTGTTTTTT. Its protein is CASSGGSVVTGELFF. Full variable domain (remainder filled in from reference TRBV7-9 and TRBJ2-2): DTGVSQNPRHKITKRGQNVTFRCDPISEHNRLYWYRQTLGQGPEFLTYFQNEAQLEKSRLLSDRFSAERPKGSFSTLEIQRTEQGDSAMYLCASSGGSVVTGELFFGEGSRLTVL.